Listed here are 28 T cell receptor beta chains from one sample, sequenced in a study of ipilimumab plus nivolumab after autologous stem cell transplantation. The data were produced by immunoSEQ multiplex PCR, yet TCRdb's version contains in-frame clones alone and is incomplete. The data contain roughly 9,700 clones, around 84% of them singletons. The sample here was PBMCs, taken in a trial of ipilimumab plus nivolumab as post-transplant consolidation. Receptors were obtained from a male donor with diffuse large B-cell lymphoma.

The table lists this clone with a count of one. The chain has TRBV27 and TRBJ1-6, with D unresolved. The V gene's germline CDR1 is MNHEY and CDR2 SMNVEV (reference sequence). The V gene lost 2 bases and the J gene lost 13 bases, with 12 bases spanning the gap. CDR3 length: 13 amino acids. Here the CDR3 reads CASSLGRLSPLHF. The CDR3, as DNA: TGTGCCAGCAGTTTAGGGCGGCTTAGTCCCCTCCACTTT.

This rearrangement joins TRBV5-1 to TRBJ2-2; D possibly corresponds to TRBD2 (6 bases). Germline V CDR1 and CDR2: SGHRS, YFSETQ. The ends were cut back, 1 base at V and 2 bases at J, with 24 bases in the middle. The length of the CDR3 is 20 residues. CDR3 amino acids: CASSLFPGLLGTENTGELFF. The CDR3 DNA is TGCGCCAGCAGCTTGTTTCCGGGACTCCTAGGTACGGAAAACACCGGGGAGCTGTTTTTT.

The DNA of the CDR3 is TGTGCCAGCAGTTACGCCCTCCGGGACAAGCAGTACTTC. This encodes CASSYALRDKQYF. J is TRBJ2-7 and V is TRBV6-6, with a weak D call TRBD1 (6 bases). The V gene's germline CDR1 is MNHNY and CDR2 SVGAGI (reference sequence). Between the trimmed V and J ends, which lost 2 bases and 8 bases, there was a span of 13 bases. This CDR3 contains 13 residues.

The V call is TRBV7-8, the J call TRBJ2-5; no clear D gene. Near its end, the DNA agrees better with TRBJ2-7, so the J call may be wrong. There are 12 residues in the CDR3. CDR1 and CDR2 (germline): SGHVS, FQNEAQ. The CDR3 loop reads CASSLSVYEQYF. The CDR3 DNA follows: TGTGCCAGCAGCTTGTCAGTCTACGAGCAGTACTTC.

This clone was detected a few times. The chain uses TRBV7-8 and TRBJ2-6; tentative D call: TRBD2 (6 bases). V shed 11 bases and J shed 2 bases, with 13 bases lying between them. Germline CDR1 and CDR2: SGHVS and FQNEAQ. The CDR3 runs to 14 residues. Written as DNA, the CDR3 is TGTGCCCAAGCCCGGGGGACTGGGGCCAACGTCCTGACTTTC. This sequence encodes CAQARGTGANVLTF.

This chain uses TRBV7-9 with TRBJ1-1; D perhaps matches TRBD1 (5 bases). Germline assignment: CDR1 SEHNR and CDR2 FQNEAQ (reference sequence). V was cut by 5 bases and J by 4 bases, with 14 bases left in between. The CDR3 is made up of 14 amino acids. The CDR3 nucleotides are TGTGCCAGCAGCGGGGGGGGAAGGAGCACTGAAGCTTTCTTT. Amino acids: CASSGGGRSTEAFF. Supplemented by reference TRBV7-9 and TRBJ1-1, the full variable domain reads DTGVSQNPRHKITKRGQNVTFRCDPISEHNRLYWYRQTLGQGPEFLTYFQNEAQLEKSRLLSDRFSAERPKGSFSTLEIQRTEQGDSAMYLCASSGGGRSTEAFFGQGTRLTVV.

The chain recombines TRBV7-8 with TRBJ1-3; D gene unclear. The germline V gene encodes CDR1 SGHVS and CDR2 FQNEAQ. The length of the CDR3 is 15 residues. Trimming left V 9 bases short and J 0 bases short, with 15 bases between. In DNA, the CDR3 is TGTGCCAGTGGCTCCTCTATTGACTCTGGAAACACCATATATTTT. Translating it yields CASGSSIDSGNTIYF.

This chain joins TRBV7-2 and TRBJ2-5, with D possibly being TRBD1 (6 bases). The germline V gene has CDR1 SGHTA and CDR2 FQGNSA. The CDR3 covers 14 residues. Trimming stripped 3 bases from V and 0 bases from J, with 8 bases between. The CDR3 DNA reads as TGTGCCAGCAGCTTTTACAGGGACCAAGAGACCCAGTACTTC. Its translation is CASSFYRDQETQYF.

The gene calls are TRBV5-1 and TRBJ2-3, with 8 bases fitting TRBD2. Germline CDR1 is SGHRS and CDR2 is YFSETQ. The CDR3 spans 15 residues. The J segment lost 4 bases and the V segment lost 0 bases, leaving 4 bases of the junction unmatched. CDR3 region: CASSLEGLGADTQYF. For the CDR3, the DNA is TGCGCCAGCAGCTTGGAGGGACTAGGCGCAGATACGCAGTATTTT.

This clone was counted a few times. The chain has TRBV28 and TRBJ1-2, with D hard to call. The V end lost 5 bases, the J end lost 5 bases, and 9 bases lay between the germline ends. Germline CDR1 MDHEN, CDR2 SYDVKM. The CDR3 has 12 amino acids. DNA for the CDR3: TGTGCCAGCAGTCAGGACCTATATGGCTACACCTTC. It codes for CASSQDLYGYTF.

The J gene is TRBJ2-1, the V gene TRBV6-5, with D tentatively TRBD2 (5 bases). Germline loops: CDR1 MNHEY, CDR2 SVGAGI. Trimming pared 0 bases from V and 9 bases from J, leaving 15 bases between. CDR3 length: 15 residues. Written as DNA, the CDR3 is TGTGCCAGCAGTTACTCGAGTTCTAGCACTGTTGAGCAGTTCTTC. Translating gives CASSYSSSSTVEQFF.

The sample holds one count of this clone. The chain has TRBV9 and TRBJ2-5; 13 bases are shared with TRBD2. Trimming took 0 bases from V and 2 from J; bases not matched to a gene: 7. The CDR3 runs 18 residues. Germline CDR1 SGDLS, CDR2 YYNGEE. The CDR3 region has the DNA TGTGCCAGCAGCGTAGGTCTACTAGCGGGGGGGCAGCAAGAGACCCAGTACTTC. Encoded protein: CASSVGLLAGGQQETQYF.

This chain joins TRBV12-5 and TRBJ2-1; 12 positions match TRBD1. Germline CDR1 and CDR2: LGHNT and FRNRAP. V lost 5 bases, J lost 0 bases, and 5 bases stayed unmatched. The CDR3 length is 17 residues. The CDR3 loop reads CASGTGTGGFSYNEQFF. The CDR3 bases are TGTGCTAGTGGTACCGGGACAGGGGGCTTCTCCTACAATGAGCAGTTCTTC.

The rearrangement links TRBV28 to TRBJ2-3, with 9 bases matching TRBD2. CDR1 is MDHEN and CDR2 is SYDVKM in the germline V gene. Trimming at V came to 8 bases and at J to 2 bases, leaving 8 bases not matched to a gene. The CDR3 contains 15 residues. In DNA, the CDR3 is TGTGCCAGCTCGGCCGTAGCGGGGGACACAGATACGCAGTATTTT. The encoded protein is CASSAVAGDTDTQYF.

In this sample, this clone turned up a few times. The genes are TRBV18 and TRBJ1-5; D is uncertain. The ends were cut back, 2 bases at V and 4 bases at J, with 6 bases in the middle. CDR3 size: 13 residues. The germline CDR1 and CDR2 sequences are KGHSH and LQKENI. The CDR3 nucleotides read TGTGCCAGCTCACCAATAAGGAATCAGCCCCAGCATTTT. Translation gives CASSPIRNQPQHF. The variable domain in full, completed from reference TRBV18 and TRBJ1-5, reads NAGVMQNPRHLVRRRGQEARLRCSPMKGHSHVYWYRQLPEEGLKFMVYLQKENIIDESGMPKERFSAEFPKEGPSILRIQQVVRGDSAAYFCASSPIRNQPQHFGDGTRLSIL.

This sequence joins TRBV9 and TRBJ1-5, with 7 bases lining up with TRBD1. This CDR3 is 14 amino acids long. Germline-derived CDR1 and CDR2 are SGDLS and YYNGEE. V shed 3 bases and J 1 base; nucleotides not matched to a gene: 1. The CDR3 region has the DNA TGTGCCAGCAGCGCAGGGGGGAGCAATCAGCCCCAGCATTTT. This codes for CASSAGGSNQPQHF.

The chain is built from TRBV6-4 and TRBJ1-6; TRBD1 agrees at 9 bases. J lost 7 bases, V lost 6 bases, and 10 bases had no gene match. Germline values: CDR1 MRHNA, CDR2 SNTAGT. There are 16 residues in the CDR3. The CDR3 nucleotides are TGTGCCAGCAGAGATTATTACAGGGGGCCAAATTCACCCCTCCACTTT. Translation gives CASRDYYRGPNSPLHF.

The chain has TRBV28 and TRBJ2-1; TRBD1 aligns across 7 bases. Germline V gene lookup returns CDR1 MDHEN and CDR2 SYDVKM. CDR3 length: 13 residues. The V segment lost 3 bases and the J segment 12 bases; nucleotides outside the gene matches: 8. The CDR3 here is CASSFPGGMRQFF. The CDR3, as DNA: TGTGCCAGCAGTTTCCCAGGGGGTATGCGGCAGTTCTTC.

In this sample, this clone turned up once. V usage is TRBV10-3 and J usage is TRBJ1-4; D might be TRBD1 (5 bases). The V end lost 4 bases, the J end lost 8 bases, and 17 bases lay between the germline ends. The CDR3 extends over 15 amino acids. Germline-derived CDR1 and CDR2 are ENHRY and SYGVKD. The CDR3 DNA reads as TGTGCCATCAGTGCTTCCGGGACTGGAGGGGAAAAACTGTTTTTT. Protein sequence: CAISASGTGGEKLFF.

The chain combines TRBV4-3 with TRBJ1-3; possible D gene TRBD1, 5 bases. The CDR3 has 16 amino acids. The germline V and J ends were trimmed by 0 bases and 0 bases, with 9 bases remaining between them. Germline CDR1 LGHNA, CDR2 YSLEER. Here the CDR3 DNA reads TGCGCCAGCAGCCAAGAGATGGGGGGCTCTGGAAACACCATATATTTT. It yields the protein CASSQEMGGSGNTIYF.

The chain has TRBV27 and TRBJ2-7; a weak D match, TRBD2 (6 bases). The V and J ends lost 3 bases and 4 bases respectively, with 13 bases between them. Looked up from germline, CDR1 is MNHEY and CDR2 is SMNVEV (reference sequence). CDR3 size: 14 residues. For the CDR3, the DNA is TGTGCCAGCAGTTTGGGTGGGGGGAGGTACGAGCAGTACTTC. Residues: CASSLGGGRYEQYF.

By its share, this clone is large. The V and J genes are TRBV11-1 and TRBJ2-7; D not resolved. This CDR3 region has 12 residues. Germline V lookup: CDR1 SGHAT, CDR2 FQDESV (reference sequence). With 5 bases removed from V and 5 bases from J, the gap between germline ends came to 10 bases. CDR3: CASSALVDEQYF. CDR3 bases: TGTGCCAGCAGCGCGCTAGTAGACGAGCAGTACTTC.

The gene calls are TRBV4-3 and TRBJ2-5; no definite D call. The DNA matches TRBJ2-7 better at its end, which makes the J call doubtful. The CDR3 sequence is 13 residues long. Looked up from germline, CDR1 is LGHNA and CDR2 is YSLEER. The CDR3 sequence is CASSQSDGYEQYF. For the CDR3, the DNA is TGCGCCAGCAGCCAATCGGACGGTTACGAGCAGTACTTC.

J is TRBJ1-2 and V is TRBV2, with TRBD1 matching over 8 bases. V lost 9 bases, J lost 6 bases, and 6 bases stayed unmatched. Germline V gene data show CDR1 as SNHLY and CDR2 as FYNNEI. CDR3 length equals 12 residues. Written as DNA, the CDR3 is TGTGCCAGGGAGACAGGGGCGGATGGCTACACCTTC. Translation: CARETGADGYTF. Full variable domain (outside the CDR3, taken from reference TRBV2 and TRBJ1-2): EPEVTQTPSHQVTQMGQEVILRCVPISNHLYFYWYRQILGQKVEFLVSFYNNEISEKSEIFDDQFSVERPDGSNFTLKIRSTKLEDSAMYFCARETGADGYTFGSGTRLTVV.

This chain connects TRBV5-8 to TRBJ2-7, with 13 bases identical to TRBD2. The V gene end was trimmed by 2 bases and the J gene end by 3 bases; junction bases not matched to a gene: 2. Germline V gene sequence: CDR1 SGHTS, CDR2 YDEGEE. This CDR3 spans 15 amino acids. CDR3 coding DNA: TGTGCCAGCAGCTTTCGGACTAGCGGGGGCTACGAGCAGTACTTC. Encoded protein: CASSFRTSGGYEQYF.

On this clone itself: Other DNA variants within this sample encode the same CDR3. The J gene is TRBJ1-1, the V gene TRBV9; 8 nucleotides match TRBD1. The J segment lost 2 bases and the V segment lost 0 bases, leaving 3 bases of the junction unmatched. The CDR3 spans 15 residues. Germline V lookup: CDR1 SGDLS, CDR2 YYNGEE. The CDR3 reads CASSVGPGGNTEAFF. For the CDR3, the DNA is TGTGCCAGCAGCGTAGGTCCAGGGGGCAACACTGAAGCTTTCTTT. Full variable domain (missing parts from reference TRBV9 and TRBJ1-1): DSGVTQTPKHLITATGQRVTLRCSPRSGDLSVYWYQQSLDQGLQFLIQYYNGEERAKGNILERFSAQQFPDLHSELNLSSLELGDSALYFCASSVGPGGNTEAFFGQGTRLTVV.

This clone was seen a few times. The rearrangement joins TRBV7-9 to TRBJ2-1; TRBD1 might be the D (6 bases). Deletions cut 3 bases from V and 7 bases from J, with 10 bases between. The germline gives CDR1 SEHNR, CDR2 FQNEAQ (reference sequence). The length of the CDR3 is 13 residues. The CDR3 DNA reads as TGTGCCAGCAGCTTTCAGGGGCCAAATGAGCAGTTCTTC. Translated, it gives CASSFQGPNEQFF.

The chain couples TRBV7-2 to TRBJ1-4, with D maybe TRBD1 (6 bases). Trimming pared 3 bases from V and 3 bases from J, leaving 14 bases between. CDR3 length equals 16 residues. Germline V gene sequence: CDR1 SGHTA, CDR2 FQGNSA. The CDR3 is CASSLIGGASNEKLFF. The CDR3 region has the DNA TGTGCCAGCAGCTTGATCGGGGGCGCGTCTAATGAAAAACTGTTTTTT.